The rows below give T cell receptor beta chains drawn from one sample of a study of T cells in localized non-small cell lung cancer. The assay was immunoSEQ multiplex PCR, and TCRdb's table has in-frame clones only and misses some. The sample consists of some 30,000 clones, roughly nine tenths of them appearing once. Source: PBMCs, taken before any cancer treatment. Receptor source: a man between 40 and 75 years old with stage II lung adenocarcinoma. The conserved cysteine and the conserved F or W are not part of the CDR3 here. Clone sizes are given selectively: once, few, many, or a class where the clone is expanded.

NA,TRBV5-6,TRBJ1-2,ASSLGGNYGYT
NA,TRBV7-9,TRBJ2-1,ASSLGASSSYNEQF
NA,TRBV4-3,TRBJ2-1,ASSHGGRNDEQF
NA,TRBV7-3,TRBJ2-3,ASSPPGTDTQY
once,TRBV7-9,TRBJ1-2,ASSLTSVSSKPNYGYT
once,TRBV4-3,TRBJ2-7,ASSQGLATTYEQY
NA,TRBV27,TRBJ2-2,ATLAGGVNGELF
NA,TRBV6-1,TRBJ1-4,ASSVGQGNEKLF
few,TRBV6-6,TRBJ1-5,ASSLTGDQPQH
NA,TRBV5-1,TRBJ2-3,ASSLSIAISGGADTQY
NA,TRBV5-1,TRBJ2-1,ASSYRQGKNEQF
once,TRBV28,TRBJ1-5,ASSPVGGAPLRGH
NA,TRBV5-1,TRBJ1-4,ASSTGGTGINEKLF
NA,TRBV30,TRBJ1-5,AWSVAGGGGKGPQH
NA,TRBV7-2,TRBJ2-2,ASSRAGTKNTGELF
NA,TRBV10-3,TRBJ2-2,AISDRGDTGELF
NA,TRBV30,TRBJ2-1,AWGNQGNEQF
once,TRBV11-2,TRBJ2-5,ASSLDPGGETQY
NA,TRBV27,TRBJ2-1,ASTPLGTGLAGGPGKGGQF
NA,TRBV19,TRBJ2-1,ASSIGRDEQF
NA,TRBV27,TRBJ2-7,ASSVRELSEQY
NA,TRBV28,TRBJ1-5,ASGRGGSHQPQH